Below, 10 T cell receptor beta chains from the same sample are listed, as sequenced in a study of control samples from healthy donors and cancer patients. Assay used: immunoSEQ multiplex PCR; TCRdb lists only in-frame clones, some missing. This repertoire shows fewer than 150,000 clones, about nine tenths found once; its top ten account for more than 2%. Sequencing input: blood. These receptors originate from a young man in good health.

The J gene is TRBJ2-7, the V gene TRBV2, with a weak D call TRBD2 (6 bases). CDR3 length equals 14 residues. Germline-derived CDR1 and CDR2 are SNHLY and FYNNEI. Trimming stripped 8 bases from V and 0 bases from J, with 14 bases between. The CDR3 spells CASRGLGSSYEQYV. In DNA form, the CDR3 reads TGTGCCAGCCGGGGACTTGGGAGCTCCTACGAGCAGTACGTC.

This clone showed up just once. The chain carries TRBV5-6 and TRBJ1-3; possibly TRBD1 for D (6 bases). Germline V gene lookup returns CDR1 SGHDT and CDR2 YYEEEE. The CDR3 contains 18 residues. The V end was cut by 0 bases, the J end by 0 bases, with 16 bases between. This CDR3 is CASSLDLGGATSGNTIYF. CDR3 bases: TGTGCCAGCAGCTTGGACCTCGGGGGCGCAACCTCTGGAAACACCATATATTTT.

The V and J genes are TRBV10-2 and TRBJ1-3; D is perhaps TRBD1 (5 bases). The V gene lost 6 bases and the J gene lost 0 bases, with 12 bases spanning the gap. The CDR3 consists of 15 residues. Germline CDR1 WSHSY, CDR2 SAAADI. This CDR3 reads CASSSGGTSGNTIYF. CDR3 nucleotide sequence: TGCGCCAGCAGCTCCGGAGGGACCTCTGGAAACACCATATATTTT.

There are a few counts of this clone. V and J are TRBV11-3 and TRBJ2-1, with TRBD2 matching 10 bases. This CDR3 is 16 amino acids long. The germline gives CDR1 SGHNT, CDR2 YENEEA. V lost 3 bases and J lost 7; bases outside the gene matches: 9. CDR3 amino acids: CASSFVSGRKGNEQFF. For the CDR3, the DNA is TGTGCCAGCAGCTTCGTTAGCGGGAGGAAGGGGAATGAGCAGTTCTTC.

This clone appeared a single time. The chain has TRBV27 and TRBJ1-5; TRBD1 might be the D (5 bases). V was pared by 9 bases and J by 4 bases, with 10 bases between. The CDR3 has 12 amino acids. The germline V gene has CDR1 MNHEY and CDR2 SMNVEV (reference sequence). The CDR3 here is CARAGTNQPQHF. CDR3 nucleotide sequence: TGTGCCAGGGCCGGGACTAATCAGCCCCAGCATTTT.

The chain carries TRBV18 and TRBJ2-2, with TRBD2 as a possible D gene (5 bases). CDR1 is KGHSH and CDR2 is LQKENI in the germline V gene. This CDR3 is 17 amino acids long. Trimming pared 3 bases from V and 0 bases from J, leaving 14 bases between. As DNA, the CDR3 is TGTGCCAGCTCACCCCCGATGTGGGGAGCGAACACCGGGGAGCTGTTTTTT. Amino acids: CASSPPMWGANTGELFF.

This chain's CDR3 is CASSPGQETSEAFF. The CDR3 region has the DNA TGTGCCAGCTCACCCGGACAGGAAACCTCTGAAGCTTTCTTT. This chain joins TRBV18 and TRBJ1-1; TRBD1 aligns across 7 bases. Germline lookup yields CDR1 KGHSH and CDR2 LQKENI. V lost 3 bases to trimming and J lost 6 bases; unmatched junction nucleotides: 7. This CDR3 spans 14 amino acids.

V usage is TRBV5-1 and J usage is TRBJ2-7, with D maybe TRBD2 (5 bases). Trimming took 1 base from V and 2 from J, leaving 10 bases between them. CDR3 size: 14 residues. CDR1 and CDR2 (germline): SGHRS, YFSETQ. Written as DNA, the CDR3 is TGCGCCAGCAGCTTGTCCGGGAACGCCTACGAGCAGTACTTC. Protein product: CASSLSGNAYEQYF. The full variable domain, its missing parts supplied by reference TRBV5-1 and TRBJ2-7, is KAGVTQTPRYLIKTRGQQVTLSCSPISGHRSVSWYQQTPGQGLQFLFEYFSETQRNKGNFPGRFSGRQFSNSRSEMNVSTLELGDSALYLCASSLSGNAYEQYFGPGTRLTVT.

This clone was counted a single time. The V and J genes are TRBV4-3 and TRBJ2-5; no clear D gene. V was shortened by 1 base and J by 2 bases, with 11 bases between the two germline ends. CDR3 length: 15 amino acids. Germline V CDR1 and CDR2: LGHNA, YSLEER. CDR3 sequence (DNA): TGCGCCAGCAGCCAAGTCTGGACGGAGCAAGAGACCCAGTACTTC. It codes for CASSQVWTEQETQYF.

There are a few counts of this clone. The chain's CDR3 is CASSTSGSSTDTQYF. The CDR3 region has the DNA TGTGCCAGCAGCACCAGCGGGAGCTCCACAGATACGCAGTATTTT. This chain uses TRBV7-2 with TRBJ2-3; 8 positions match TRBD2. Per germline, CDR1 SGHTA and CDR2 FQGNSA. V gave up 5 bases and J gave up 2 bases; unmatched junction bases: 6. The CDR3 has 15 amino acids.